This TCR beta chain was captured in a study of T cells after yellow fever vaccination. Across the study: Fractions with few cells were prepared using SMART-Seq v4 Ultra Low Input. Points from the study as a whole: Clonotype sharing between CD4 and CD8 compartments was small. The bulk population could contribute abundant contaminating clonotypes to FACS-sorted repertoires.

5'RACE template switching added a universal primer site and UMIs to TCR cDNA. TCRdb re-derived calls from the 5' RACE reads in MiXCR, one entry per CDR3 protein. The sample lists 65,000 to 90,000 distinct CDR3 sequences, over 7.5% occurring once. This CDR3 is built from 13 residues. The germline V gene has CDR1 MGHDK and CDR2 SYGVNS. V was clipped by 8 bases and J by 0 bases, with 11 bases between them. This clonotype was observed at least ten times. Antigen unknown. The genes are TRBV25-1 and TRBJ2-7; no clear D gene. The material sequenced was CD8+ T cells sorted from PBMCs, taken on the day of the yellow fever booster vaccination. The clonotype comes from a man aged 25 to 45 who received the YFV17D yellow fever vaccine. Here the CDR3 DNA reads TGTGCCAGCCAGTCACAAAACTCCTACGAGCAGTACTTC. Translating it yields CASQSQNSYEQYF.